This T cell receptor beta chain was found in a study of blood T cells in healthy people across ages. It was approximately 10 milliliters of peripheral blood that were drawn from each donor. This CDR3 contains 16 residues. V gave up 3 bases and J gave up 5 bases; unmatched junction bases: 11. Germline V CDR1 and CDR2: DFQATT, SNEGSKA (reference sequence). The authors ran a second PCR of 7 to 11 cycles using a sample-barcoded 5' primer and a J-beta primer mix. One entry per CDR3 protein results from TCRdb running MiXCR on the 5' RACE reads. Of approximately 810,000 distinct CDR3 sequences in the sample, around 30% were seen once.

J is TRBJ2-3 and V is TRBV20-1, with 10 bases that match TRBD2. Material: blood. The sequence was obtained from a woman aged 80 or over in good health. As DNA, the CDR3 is TGCAGTGCTAGCGGGGCAGCGGGGGGGCTGGGAGATACGCAGTATTTT. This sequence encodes CSASGAAGGLGDTQYF.